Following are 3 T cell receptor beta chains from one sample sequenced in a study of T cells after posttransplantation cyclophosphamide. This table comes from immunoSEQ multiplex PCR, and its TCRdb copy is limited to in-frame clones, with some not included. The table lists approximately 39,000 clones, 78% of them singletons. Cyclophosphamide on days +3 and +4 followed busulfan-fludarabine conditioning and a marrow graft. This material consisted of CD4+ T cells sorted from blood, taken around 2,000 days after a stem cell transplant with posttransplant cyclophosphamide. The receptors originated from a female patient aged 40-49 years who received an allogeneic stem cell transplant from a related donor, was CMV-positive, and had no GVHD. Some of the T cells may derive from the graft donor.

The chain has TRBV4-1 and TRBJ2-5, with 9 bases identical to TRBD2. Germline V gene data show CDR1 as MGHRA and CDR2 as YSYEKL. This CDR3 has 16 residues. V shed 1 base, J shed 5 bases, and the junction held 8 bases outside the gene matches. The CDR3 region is CASSQVSASGEETQYF. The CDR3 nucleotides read TGCGCCAGCAGCCAAGTGTCGGCTAGCGGGGAGGAGACCCAGTACTTC.

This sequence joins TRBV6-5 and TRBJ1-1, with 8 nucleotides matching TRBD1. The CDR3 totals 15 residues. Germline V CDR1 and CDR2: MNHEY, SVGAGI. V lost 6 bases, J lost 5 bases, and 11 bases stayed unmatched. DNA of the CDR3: TGTGCCAGCAGGCCAGATAACAGGGGGAGGACTGAAGCTTTCTTT. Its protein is CASRPDNRGRTEAFF.

CDR3 region: CASKRGPSGNTIYF. CDR3 in DNA: TGCGCCAGCAAAAGAGGGCCCTCTGGAAACACCATATATTTT. The rearrangement uses TRBV10-2 and TRBJ1-3; D gene unclear. Germline CDR1 WSHSY, CDR2 SAAADI. V lost 7 bases and J 0 bases, leaving 10 bases between the germline ends. The CDR3 spans 14 residues.